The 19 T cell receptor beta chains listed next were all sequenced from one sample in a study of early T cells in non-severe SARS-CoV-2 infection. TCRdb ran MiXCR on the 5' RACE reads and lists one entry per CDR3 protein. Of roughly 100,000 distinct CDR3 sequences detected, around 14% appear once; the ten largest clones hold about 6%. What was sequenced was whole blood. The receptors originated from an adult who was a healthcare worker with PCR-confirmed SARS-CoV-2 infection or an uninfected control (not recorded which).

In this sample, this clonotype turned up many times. CDR3 nucleotide sequence: TGCAGTGCTACAGGTAGCGGGCAGTCAGATACGCAGTATTTT. This gives the protein CSATGSGQSDTQYF. This rearrangement joins TRBV20-1 to TRBJ2-3; 7 positions agree with TRBD2. The CDR3 covers 14 residues. From germline, CDR1 is DFQATT and CDR2 SNEGSKA (reference sequence). The V gene end was trimmed by 4 bases and the J gene end by 4 bases; junction bases not matched to a gene: 8.

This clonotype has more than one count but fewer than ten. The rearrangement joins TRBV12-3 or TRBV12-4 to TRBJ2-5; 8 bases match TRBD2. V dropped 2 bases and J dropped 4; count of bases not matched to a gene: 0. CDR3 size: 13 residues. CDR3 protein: CASSLLAGETQYF. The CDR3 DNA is TGTGCCAGCAGTTTACTAGCGGGAGAGACCCAGTACTTC.

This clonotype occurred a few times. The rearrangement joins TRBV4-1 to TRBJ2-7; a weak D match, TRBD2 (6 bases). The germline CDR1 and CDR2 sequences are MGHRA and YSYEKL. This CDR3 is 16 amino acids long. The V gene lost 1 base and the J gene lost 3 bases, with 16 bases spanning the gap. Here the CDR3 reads CASSQGGGRSNYEQYF. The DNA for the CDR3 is TGCGCCAGCAGCCAAGGTGGGGGGAGGAGTAACTACGAGCAGTACTTC.

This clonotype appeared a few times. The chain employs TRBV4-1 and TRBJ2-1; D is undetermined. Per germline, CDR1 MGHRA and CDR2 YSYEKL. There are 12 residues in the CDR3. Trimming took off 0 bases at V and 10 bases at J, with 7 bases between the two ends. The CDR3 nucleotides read TGCGCCAGCAGCCAAGATGAGACCGAGCAGTTCTTC. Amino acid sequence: CASSQDETEQFF.

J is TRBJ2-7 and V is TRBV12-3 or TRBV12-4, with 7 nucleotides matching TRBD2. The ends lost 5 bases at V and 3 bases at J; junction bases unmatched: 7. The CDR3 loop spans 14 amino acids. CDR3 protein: CASSGREGHYEQYF. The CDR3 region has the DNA TGTGCCAGCAGTGGGAGGGAGGGCCACTACGAGCAGTACTTC.

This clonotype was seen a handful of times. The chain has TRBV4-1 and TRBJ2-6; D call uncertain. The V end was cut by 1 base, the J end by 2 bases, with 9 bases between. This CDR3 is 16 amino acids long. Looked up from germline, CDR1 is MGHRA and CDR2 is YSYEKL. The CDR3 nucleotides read TGCGCCAGCAGCCAAGTGTTCTCAACTGGGGCCAACGTCCTGACTTTC. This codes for CASSQVFSTGANVLTF.

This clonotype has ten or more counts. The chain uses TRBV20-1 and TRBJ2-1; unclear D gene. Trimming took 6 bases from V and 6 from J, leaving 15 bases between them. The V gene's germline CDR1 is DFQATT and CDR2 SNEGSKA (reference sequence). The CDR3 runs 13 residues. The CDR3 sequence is CSATTRSPNEQFF. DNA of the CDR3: TGCAGTGCCACGACTCGCTCCCCCAATGAGCAGTTCTTC.

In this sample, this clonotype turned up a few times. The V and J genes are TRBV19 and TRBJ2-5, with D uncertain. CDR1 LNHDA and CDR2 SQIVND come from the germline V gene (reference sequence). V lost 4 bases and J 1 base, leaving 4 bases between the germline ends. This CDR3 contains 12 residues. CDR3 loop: CASSRGQETQYF. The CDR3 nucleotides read TGTGCCAGTAGTAGGGGCCAAGAGACCCAGTACTTC.

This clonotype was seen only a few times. CDR3 in DNA: TGTGCCAGCAGTTTCGGGATCACGCCCCAGCATTTT. Its translation: CASSFGITPQHF. V and J are TRBV12-3 or TRBV12-4 and TRBJ1-5; D is unclear. Trimming stripped 3 bases from V and 9 bases from J, with 9 bases between. The CDR3 totals 12 residues.

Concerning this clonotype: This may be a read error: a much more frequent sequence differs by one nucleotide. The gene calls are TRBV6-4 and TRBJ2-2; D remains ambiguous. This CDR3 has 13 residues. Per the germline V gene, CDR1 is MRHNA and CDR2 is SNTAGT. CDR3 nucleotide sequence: TGTGTCAGCAGTGCGGCACCCACCGGGGAGCTGTTTTTT. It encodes CVSSAAPTGELFF.

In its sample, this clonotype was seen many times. For the CDR3, the DNA is TGTGCCAGCAGCTTAGAGTACAGGGATGATGAGCAGTTCTTC. Its protein is CASSLEYRDDEQFF. This chain links TRBV11-2 with TRBJ2-1, with a possible D match to TRBD1 (6 bases). CDR1 is SGHAT and CDR2 is FQNNGV in the germline V gene. V was cut by 0 bases and J by 8 bases, with 11 bases left in between. CDR3 length equals 14 residues.

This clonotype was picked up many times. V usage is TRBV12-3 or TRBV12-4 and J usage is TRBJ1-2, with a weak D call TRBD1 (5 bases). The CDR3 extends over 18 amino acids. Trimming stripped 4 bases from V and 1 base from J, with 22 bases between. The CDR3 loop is CASSSRNLGTRNNYGYTF. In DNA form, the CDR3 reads TGTGCCAGCAGTTCGCGGAACCTAGGGACCAGGAATAACTATGGCTACACCTTC.

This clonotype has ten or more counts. Here the CDR3 DNA reads TGTGCCAGCAGCTTAGGGGAGGCAGGGAATCAGCCCCAGCATTTT. Amino acid sequence: CASSLGEAGNQPQHF. The gene calls are TRBV7-9 and TRBJ1-5; D perhaps matches TRBD1 (5 bases). CDR1 and CDR2 (germline): SEHNR, FQNEAQ (reference sequence). This CDR3 is 15 amino acids long. Between the trimmed V and J ends, which lost 1 base and 4 bases, there was a span of 11 bases.

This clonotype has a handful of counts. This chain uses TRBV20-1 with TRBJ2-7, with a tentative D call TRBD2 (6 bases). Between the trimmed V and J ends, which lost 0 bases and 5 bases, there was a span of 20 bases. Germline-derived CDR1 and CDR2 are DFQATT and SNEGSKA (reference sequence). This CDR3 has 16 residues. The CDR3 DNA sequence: TGCAGTGCTAGAGATCTGGCGGGGCCCTCTTGGGACGAGCAGTACTTC. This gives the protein CSARDLAGPSWDEQYF.

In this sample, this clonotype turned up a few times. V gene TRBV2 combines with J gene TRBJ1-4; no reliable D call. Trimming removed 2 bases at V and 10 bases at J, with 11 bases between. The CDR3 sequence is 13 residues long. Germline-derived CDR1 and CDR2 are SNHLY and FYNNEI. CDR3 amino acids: CASSELWAAKLFF. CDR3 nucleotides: TGTGCCAGCAGTGAACTCTGGGCGGCAAAACTGTTTTTT.

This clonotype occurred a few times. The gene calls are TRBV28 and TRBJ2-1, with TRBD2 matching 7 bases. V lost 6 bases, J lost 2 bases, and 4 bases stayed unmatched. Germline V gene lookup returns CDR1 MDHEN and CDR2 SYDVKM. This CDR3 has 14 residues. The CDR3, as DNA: TGTGCCAGCAGGCTAGCGGACACCTACAATGAGCAGTTCTTC. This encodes CASRLADTYNEQFF.

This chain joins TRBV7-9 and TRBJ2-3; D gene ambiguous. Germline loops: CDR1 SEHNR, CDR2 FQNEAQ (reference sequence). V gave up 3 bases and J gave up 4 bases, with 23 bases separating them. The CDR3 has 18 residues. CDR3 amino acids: CASSFSETYLGIPDTQYF. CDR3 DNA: TGTGCCAGCAGCTTTTCAGAAACCTACCTGGGGATTCCAGATACGCAGTATTTT.

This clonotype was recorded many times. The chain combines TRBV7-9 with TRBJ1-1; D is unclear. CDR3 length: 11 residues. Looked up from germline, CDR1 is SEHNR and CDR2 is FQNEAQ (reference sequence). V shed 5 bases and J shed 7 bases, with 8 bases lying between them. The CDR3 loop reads CASSLNLEAFF. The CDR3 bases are TGTGCCAGCAGCCTCAACCTTGAAGCTTTCTTT.

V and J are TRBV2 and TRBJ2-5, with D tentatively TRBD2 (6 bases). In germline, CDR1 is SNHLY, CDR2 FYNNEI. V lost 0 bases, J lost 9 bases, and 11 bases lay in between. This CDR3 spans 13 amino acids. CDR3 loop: CASSEAVLAPQYF. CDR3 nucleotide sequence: TGTGCCAGCAGTGAAGCGGTTCTAGCGCCCCAGTACTTC.